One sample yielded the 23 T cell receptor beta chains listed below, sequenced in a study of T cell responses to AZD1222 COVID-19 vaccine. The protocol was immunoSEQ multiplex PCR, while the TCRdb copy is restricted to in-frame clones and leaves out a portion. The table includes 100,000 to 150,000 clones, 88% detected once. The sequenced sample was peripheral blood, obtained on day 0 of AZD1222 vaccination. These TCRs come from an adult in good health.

The CDR3 loop is CASSLEGGFGGFTEAFF. The CDR3 DNA reads TGTGCCAGCAGCTTAGAAGGGGGGTTTGGCGGGTTCACTGAAGCTTTCTTT. The genes are TRBV7-6 and TRBJ1-1, with a tentative D call TRBD1 (6 bases). Germline CDR1 SGHVS, CDR2 FNYEAQ. This CDR3 has 17 residues. Trimming pared 1 base from V and 4 bases from J, leaving 19 bases between.

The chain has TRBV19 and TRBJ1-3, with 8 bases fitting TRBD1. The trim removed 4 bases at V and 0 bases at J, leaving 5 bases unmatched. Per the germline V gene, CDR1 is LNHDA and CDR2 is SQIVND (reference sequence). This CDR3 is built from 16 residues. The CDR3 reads CASSNRDRTSGNTIYF. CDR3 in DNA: TGTGCCAGTAGTAATCGGGACAGGACCTCTGGAAACACCATATATTTT.

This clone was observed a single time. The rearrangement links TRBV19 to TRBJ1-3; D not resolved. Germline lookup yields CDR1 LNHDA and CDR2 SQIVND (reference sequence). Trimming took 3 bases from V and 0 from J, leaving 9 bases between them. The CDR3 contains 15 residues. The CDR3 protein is CASSIWAGSGNTIYF. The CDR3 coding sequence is TGTGCCAGTAGTATTTGGGCTGGCTCTGGAAACACCATATATTTT.

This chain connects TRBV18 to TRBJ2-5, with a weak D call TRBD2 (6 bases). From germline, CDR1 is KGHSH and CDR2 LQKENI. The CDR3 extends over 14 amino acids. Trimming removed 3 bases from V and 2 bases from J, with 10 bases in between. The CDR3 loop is CASSPGLGQETQYF. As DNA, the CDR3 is TGTGCCAGCTCACCGGGACTTGGACAAGAGACCCAGTACTTC.

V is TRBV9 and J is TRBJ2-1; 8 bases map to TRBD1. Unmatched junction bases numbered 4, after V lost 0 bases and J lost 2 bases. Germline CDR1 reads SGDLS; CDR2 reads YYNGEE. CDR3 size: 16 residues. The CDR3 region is CASSVAVDRAYNEQFF. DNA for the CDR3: TGTGCCAGCAGCGTAGCTGTGGACAGGGCCTACAATGAGCAGTTCTTC.

CDR3 DNA: TGTGCCAGCATTCTGGGACTGGCTAGCACAGATACGCAGTATTTT. Translation: CASILGLASTDTQYF. The chain employs TRBV6-5 and TRBJ2-3, with D possibly TRBD2 on 6 matching bases. The CDR3 contains 15 residues. CDR1 is MNHEY, CDR2 SVGAGI, per germline. Trimming removed 7 bases at V and 0 bases at J, with 14 bases between.

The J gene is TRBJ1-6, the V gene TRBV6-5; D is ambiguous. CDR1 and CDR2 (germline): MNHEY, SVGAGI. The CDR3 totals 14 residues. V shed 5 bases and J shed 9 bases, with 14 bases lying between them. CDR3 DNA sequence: TGTGCCAGCAGTCCCCGCGCAGGTTTTTCACCCCTCCACTTT. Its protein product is CASSPRAGFSPLHF.

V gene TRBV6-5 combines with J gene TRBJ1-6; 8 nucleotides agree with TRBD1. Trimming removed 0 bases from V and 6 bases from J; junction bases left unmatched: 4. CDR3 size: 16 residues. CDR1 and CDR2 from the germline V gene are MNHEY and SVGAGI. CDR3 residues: CASSYSQGVPNSPLHF. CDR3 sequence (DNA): TGTGCCAGCAGTTACTCACAGGGGGTTCCTAATTCACCCCTCCACTTT.

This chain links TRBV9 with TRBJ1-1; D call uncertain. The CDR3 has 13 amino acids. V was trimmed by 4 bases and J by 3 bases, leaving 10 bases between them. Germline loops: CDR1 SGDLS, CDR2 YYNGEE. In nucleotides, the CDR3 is TGTGCCAGCAGCTACCGGGCCCACACTGAAGCTTTCTTT. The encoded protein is CASSYRAHTEAFF.

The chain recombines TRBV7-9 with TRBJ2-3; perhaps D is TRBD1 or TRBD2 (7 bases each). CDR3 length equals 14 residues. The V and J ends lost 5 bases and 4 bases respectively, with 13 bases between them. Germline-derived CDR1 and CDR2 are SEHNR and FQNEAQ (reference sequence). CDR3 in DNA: TGTGCCAGCAGCCAGGGGGGGGTCGCAGATACGCAGTATTTT. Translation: CASSQGGVADTQYF.

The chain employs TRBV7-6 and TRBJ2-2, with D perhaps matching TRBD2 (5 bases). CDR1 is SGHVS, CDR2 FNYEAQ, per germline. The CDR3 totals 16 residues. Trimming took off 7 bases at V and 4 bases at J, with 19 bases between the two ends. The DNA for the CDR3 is TGTGCCAGCACCCCTCTTGTCCCGGGGTCCACCGGGGAGCTGTTTTTT. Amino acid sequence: CASTPLVPGSTGELFF.

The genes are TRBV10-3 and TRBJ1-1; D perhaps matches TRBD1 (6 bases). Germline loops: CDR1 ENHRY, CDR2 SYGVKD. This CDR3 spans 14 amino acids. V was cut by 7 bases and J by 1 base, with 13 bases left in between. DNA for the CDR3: TGTGCCATCAACCCCAGGGGAAAGAACACTGAAGCTTTCTTT. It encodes CAINPRGKNTEAFF.

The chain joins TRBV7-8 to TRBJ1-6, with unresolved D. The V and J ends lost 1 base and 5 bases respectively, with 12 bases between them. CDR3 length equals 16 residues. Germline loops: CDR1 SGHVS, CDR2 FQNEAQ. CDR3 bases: TGTGCCAGCAGCTTAGGACCCCTAAACCATAATTCACCCCTCCACTTT. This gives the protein CASSLGPLNHNSPLHF.

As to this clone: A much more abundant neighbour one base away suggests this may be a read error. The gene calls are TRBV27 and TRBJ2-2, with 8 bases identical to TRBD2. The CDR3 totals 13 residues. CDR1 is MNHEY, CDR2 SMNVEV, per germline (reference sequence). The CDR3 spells CACSGSPSGELFF. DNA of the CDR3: TGTGCCTGCAGCGGGAGTCCTTCGGGGGAGCTGTTTTTT.

The CDR3 here is CASSQERGIEQFF. CDR3 DNA: TGCGCCAGCAGCCAAGAAAGAGGTATTGAGCAGTTCTTC. The chain joins TRBV4-3 to TRBJ2-1, with unresolved D. CDR1 is LGHNA, CDR2 YSLEER, per germline. The CDR3 has 13 residues. Trimming pared 0 bases from V and 9 bases from J, leaving 9 bases between.

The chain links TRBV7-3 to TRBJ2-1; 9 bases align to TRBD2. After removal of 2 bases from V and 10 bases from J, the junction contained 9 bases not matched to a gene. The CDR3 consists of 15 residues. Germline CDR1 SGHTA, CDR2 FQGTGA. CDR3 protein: CASSLDLAGTGEQFF. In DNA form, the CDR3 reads TGTGCCAGCAGCTTAGACCTAGCGGGGACGGGGGAGCAGTTCTTC.

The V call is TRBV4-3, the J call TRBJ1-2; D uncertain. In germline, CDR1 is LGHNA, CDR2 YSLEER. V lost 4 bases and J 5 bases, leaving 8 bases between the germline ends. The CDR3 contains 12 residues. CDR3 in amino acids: CASSRGPYGYTF. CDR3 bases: TGCGCCAGCAGCCGAGGGCCATATGGCTACACCTTC.

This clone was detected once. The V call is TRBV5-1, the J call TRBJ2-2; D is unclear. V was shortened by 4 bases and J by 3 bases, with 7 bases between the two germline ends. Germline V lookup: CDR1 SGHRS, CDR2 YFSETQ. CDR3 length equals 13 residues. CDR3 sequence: CASSPQHTGELFF. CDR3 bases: TGCGCCAGCAGCCCCCAGCACACCGGGGAGCTGTTTTTT.

In DNA, the CDR3 is TGTGCCAGCGGGGGTCTGGGGGCGAGCTACGAGCAGTACTTC. Amino acids: CASGGLGASYEQYF. The chain has TRBV28 and TRBJ2-7; D might be TRBD1 (6 bases). Trimming removed 8 bases at V and 3 bases at J, with 17 bases between. CDR1 and CDR2 from the germline V gene are MDHEN and SYDVKM. The CDR3 runs to 14 residues. The complete variable domain, with remaining parts taken from reference TRBV28 and TRBJ2-7, reads DVKVTQSSRYLVKRTGEKVFLECVQDMDHENMFWYRQDPGLGLRLIYFSYDVKMKEKGDIPEGYSVSREKKERFSLILESASTNQTSMYLCASGGLGASYEQYFGPGTRLTVT.

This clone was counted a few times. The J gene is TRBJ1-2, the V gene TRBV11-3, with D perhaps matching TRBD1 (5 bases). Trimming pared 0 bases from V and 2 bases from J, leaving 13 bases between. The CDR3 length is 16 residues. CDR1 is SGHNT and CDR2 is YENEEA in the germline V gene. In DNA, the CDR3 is TGTGCCAGCAGCTTAGAGGGACGGAAGGGGAACTATGGCTACACCTTC. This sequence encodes CASSLEGRKGNYGYTF. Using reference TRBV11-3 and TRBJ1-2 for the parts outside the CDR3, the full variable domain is EAGVVQSPRYKIIEKKQPVAFWCNPISGHNTLYWYLQNLGQGPELLIRYENEEAVDDSQLPKDRFSAERLKGVDSTLKIQPAELGDSAVYLCASSLEGRKGNYGYTFGSGTRLTVV.

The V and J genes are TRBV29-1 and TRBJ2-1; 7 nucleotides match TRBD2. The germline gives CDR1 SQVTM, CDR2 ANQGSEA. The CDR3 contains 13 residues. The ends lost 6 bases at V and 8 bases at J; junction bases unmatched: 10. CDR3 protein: CSVQNPGGHEQFF. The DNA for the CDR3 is TGCAGCGTCCAAAACCCGGGAGGCCATGAGCAGTTCTTC.

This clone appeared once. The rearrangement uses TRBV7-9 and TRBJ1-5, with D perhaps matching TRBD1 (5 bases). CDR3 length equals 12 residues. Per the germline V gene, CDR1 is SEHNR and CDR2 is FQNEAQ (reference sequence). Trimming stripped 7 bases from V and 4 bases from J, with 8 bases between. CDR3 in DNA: TGTGCCAGCACGTGGGGGAATCAGCCCCAGCATTTT. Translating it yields CASTWGNQPQHF.

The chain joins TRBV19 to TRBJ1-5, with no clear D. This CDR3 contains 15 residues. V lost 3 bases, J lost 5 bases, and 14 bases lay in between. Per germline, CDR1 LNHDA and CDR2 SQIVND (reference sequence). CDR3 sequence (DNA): TGTGCCAGTAGTATTCTGCCGCATCCCGATCAGCCCCAGCATTTT. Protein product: CASSILPHPDQPQHF.